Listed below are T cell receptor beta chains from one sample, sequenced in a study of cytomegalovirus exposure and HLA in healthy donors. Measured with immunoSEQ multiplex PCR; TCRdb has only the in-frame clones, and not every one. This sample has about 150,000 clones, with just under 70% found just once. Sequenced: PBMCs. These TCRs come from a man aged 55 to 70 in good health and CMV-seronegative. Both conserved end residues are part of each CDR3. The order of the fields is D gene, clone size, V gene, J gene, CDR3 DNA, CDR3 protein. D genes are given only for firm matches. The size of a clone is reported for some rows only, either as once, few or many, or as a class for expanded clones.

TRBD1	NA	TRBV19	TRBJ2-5	TGTGCCAGTAGTGCAACCGGGACAGGGAGGCAAGAGACCCAGTACTTC	CASSATGTGRQETQYF
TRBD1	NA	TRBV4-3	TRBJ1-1	TGCGCCAGCAGCCAAGAAACAGGGGGAGGCAGCACTGAAGCTTTCTTT	CASSQETGGGSTEAFF
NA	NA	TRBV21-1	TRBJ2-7	TGTGCCAGCAGAGACAGAGTCTCCTACGAGCAGTACTTC	CASRDRVSYEQYF
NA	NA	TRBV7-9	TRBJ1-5	TGTGCCAGCAGCTTCGGGGAGGCATGGGAGCCCTATAGCAATCAGCCCCAGCATTTT	CASSFGEAWEPYSNQPQHF
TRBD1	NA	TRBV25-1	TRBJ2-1	TGTGCCAGCAGTAAACACTCCGGGACAGGGGGGAATGAGCAGTTCTTC	CASSKHSGTGGNEQFF
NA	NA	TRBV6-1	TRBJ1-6	TGTGCCAGCAGTGAGGTACCGGGTAATTCACCCCTCCACTTT	CASSEVPGNSPLHF
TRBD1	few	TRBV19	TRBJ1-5	TGTGCCAGTAGTTTGGCGAAGGGACAGGGTAGCAATCAGCCCCAGCATTTT	CASSLAKGQGSNQPQHF
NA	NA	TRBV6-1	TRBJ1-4	TGTGCCAGCAGTGAAACTGGACGGGGGACGGATGAAAAACTGTTTTTT	CASSETGRGTDEKLFF
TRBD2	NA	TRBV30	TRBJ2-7	TGTGCCTGGGCCCGCGGGGGGCAGGGGACCTACGAGCAGTACTTC	CAWARGGQGTYEQYF
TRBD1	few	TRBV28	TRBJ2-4	TGTGCCAGCAGTTCGACAGGGTACGGCAAAAACATTCAGTACTTC	CASSSTGYGKNIQYF
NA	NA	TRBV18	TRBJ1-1	TGTGCCAGCTCACCACCTGAGACAGCGAACACTGAAGCTTTCTTT	CASSPPETANTEAFF
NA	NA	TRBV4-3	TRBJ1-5	TGCGCCAGCAGCCAAGAGGGCACAGGGCTAAATCAGCCCCAGCATTTT	CASSQEGTGLNQPQHF
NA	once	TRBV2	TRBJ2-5	TGTGCCAGCAGTGATTCAGTTTTCCGTCAAGAGACCCAGTACTTC	CASSDSVFRQETQYF
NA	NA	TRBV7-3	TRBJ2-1	TGTGCCAGCAGCCACCCCGGGGGGCGGGATGCCTACAATGAGCAGTTCTTC	CASSHPGGRDAYNEQFF
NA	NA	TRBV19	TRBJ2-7	TGTGCCAGTAGTAGCGGAATCTACGAGCAGTACTTC	CASSSGIYEQYF
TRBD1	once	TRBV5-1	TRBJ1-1	TGCGCCAGCAGCTTGACAGGGGGCGGAACTGAAGCTTTCTTT	CASSLTGGGTEAFF
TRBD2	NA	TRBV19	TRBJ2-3	TGTGCCAGTAGTATAGGACTAGCGAGCACAGATACGCAGTATTTT	CASSIGLASTDTQYF
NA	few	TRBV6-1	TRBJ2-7	TGTGCCAGCAGTGAAATTGTGGGAGCCTACGAGCAGTACTTC	CASSEIVGAYEQYF
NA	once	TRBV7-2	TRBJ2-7	TGTGCCAGCAGCCTAGCCGGCGAGCAGTACTTC	CASSLAGEQYF
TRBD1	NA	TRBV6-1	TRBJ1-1	TGTGCCAGCAGTGAAGTGTGGGACAGCAACACTGAAGCTTTCTTT	CASSEVWDSNTEAFF
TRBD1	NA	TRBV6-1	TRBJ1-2	TGTGCCAGCAGTAATCCAGGGGGCGACTATGGCTACACCTTC	CASSNPGGDYGYTF
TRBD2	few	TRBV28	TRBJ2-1	TGTGCCAGCAGTTTAATGTGGGCTAGCGGGAGTGTAGGCAATGAGCAGTTCTTC	CASSLMWASGSVGNEQFF
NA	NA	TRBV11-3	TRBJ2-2	TGTGCCAGCAGCTTAGATAATAGCGCCGGGGAGCTGTTTTTT	CASSLDNSAGELFF
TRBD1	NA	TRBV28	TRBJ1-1	TGTGCCAGCTGCAACAGGGGAGGTAACACTGAAGCTTTCTTT	CASCNRGGNTEAFF
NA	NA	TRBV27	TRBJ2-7	TGTGCCAGCAGTTTATCATGGGGGGTATACTACGAGCAGTACTTC	CASSLSWGVYYEQYF
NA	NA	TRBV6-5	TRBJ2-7	TGTGCCAGCAGTTACCAGGACACCGGAGACGAGCAGTACTTC	CASSYQDTGDEQYF
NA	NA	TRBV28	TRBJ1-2	TGTGCCAGCAACCTGGGGGGGGAGGATGGCTACACCTTC	CASNLGGEDGYTF
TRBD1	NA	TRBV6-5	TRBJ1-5	TGTGCCAGCAGTTACTCGATAGGGACAGGAGATCAGCCCCAGCATTTT	CASSYSIGTGDQPQHF
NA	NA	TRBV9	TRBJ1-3	TGTGCCAGCAGCGTAGCGGGGTCTGGAAACACCATATATTTT	CASSVAGSGNTIYF
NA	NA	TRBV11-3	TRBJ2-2	TGTGCCAGCAGCCCCGAGGGGGGGGTGGCCGGGGAGCTGTTTTTT	CASSPEGGVAGELFF
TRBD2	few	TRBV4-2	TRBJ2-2	TGTGCCAGCAGCGCCAGCGGGAGCACCAACACCGGGGAGCTGTTTTTT	CASSASGSTNTGELFF
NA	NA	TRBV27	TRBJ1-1	TGTGCCAGCAGTCCCTGGGACATGTTGATGAACACTGAAGCTTTCTTT	CASSPWDMLMNTEAFF
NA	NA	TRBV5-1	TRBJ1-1	TGCGCCAGCAGCTTGGAAGCTCATCCGAACACTGAAGCTTTCTTT	CASSLEAHPNTEAFF
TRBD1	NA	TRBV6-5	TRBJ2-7	TGTGCCAGCAGCCCCGGGACAGGGGTCTACGAGCAGTACTTC	CASSPGTGVYEQYF
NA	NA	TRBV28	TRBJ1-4	TGTGCCAGCAGCCCACCTCCGGGTGCCACAACTAATGAAAAACTGTTTTTT	CASSPPPGATTNEKLFF
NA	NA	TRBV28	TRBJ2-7	TGTGCCAGCAGTTTAAGTGCGACTACCGGTGTCAGGTCCTACGAGCAGTACTTC	CASSLSATTGVRSYEQYF
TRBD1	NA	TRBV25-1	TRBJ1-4	TGTGCCAGCAGTGATCACAGGGGGACTAATGAAAAACTGTTTTTT	CASSDHRGTNEKLFF
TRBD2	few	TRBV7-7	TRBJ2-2	TGTGCTAGCACTTTAGGGGTAGCGGGGAACACCGGGGAGCTGTTTTTT	CASTLGVAGNTGELFF
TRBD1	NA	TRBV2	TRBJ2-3	TGTGCCAGCACCGAGGACAGGGTAGGGACAGATACGCAGTATTTT	CASTEDRVGTDTQYF
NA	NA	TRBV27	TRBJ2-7	TGTGCCAGCATGGGCATCCTATACGAGCAGTACTTC	CASMGILYEQYF
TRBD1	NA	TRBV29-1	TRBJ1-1	TGCAGCGTTGAAGGGACAGGGGGTGACACTGAAGCTTTCTTT	CSVEGTGGDTEAFF
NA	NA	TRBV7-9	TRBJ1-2	TGTGCCAGCAGCACGGGTGGCGGCTACACCTTC	CASSTGGGYTF
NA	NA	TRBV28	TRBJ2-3	TGTGCCAGCAGTTTGGAGACAGATACGCAGTATTTT	CASSLETDTQYF
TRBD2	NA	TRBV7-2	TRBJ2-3	TGTGCCAGCAGCTTAGGGACTAGCGGCTACCCTAGCACAGATACGCAGTATTTT	CASSLGTSGYPSTDTQYF
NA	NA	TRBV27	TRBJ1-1	TGTGCCAGCAGTTATCAATTTAACACTGAAGCTTTCTTT	CASSYQFNTEAFF
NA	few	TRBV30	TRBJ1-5	TGTGCCTGGAGAGGAGAGAGGGCTAATCAGCCCCAGCATTTT	CAWRGERANQPQHF
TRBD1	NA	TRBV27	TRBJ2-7	TGTGCCAGCAGTCCGCTTCTAGGGGGCAGAGGCGAGCAGTACTTC	CASSPLLGGRGEQYF
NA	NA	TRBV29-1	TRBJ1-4	TGCAGCGTTGCGATTATTCAGGGAGGAAAACTGTTTTTT	CSVAIIQGGKLFF
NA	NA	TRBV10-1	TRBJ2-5	TGCGCCAGCAGCTTGGGACTCCCGTACCAAGAGACCCAGTACTTC	CASSLGLPYQETQYF
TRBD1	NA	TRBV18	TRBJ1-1	TGTGCCAGCTCACTGTACACCGGGACAGACATGAACACTGAAGCTTTCTTT	CASSLYTGTDMNTEAFF